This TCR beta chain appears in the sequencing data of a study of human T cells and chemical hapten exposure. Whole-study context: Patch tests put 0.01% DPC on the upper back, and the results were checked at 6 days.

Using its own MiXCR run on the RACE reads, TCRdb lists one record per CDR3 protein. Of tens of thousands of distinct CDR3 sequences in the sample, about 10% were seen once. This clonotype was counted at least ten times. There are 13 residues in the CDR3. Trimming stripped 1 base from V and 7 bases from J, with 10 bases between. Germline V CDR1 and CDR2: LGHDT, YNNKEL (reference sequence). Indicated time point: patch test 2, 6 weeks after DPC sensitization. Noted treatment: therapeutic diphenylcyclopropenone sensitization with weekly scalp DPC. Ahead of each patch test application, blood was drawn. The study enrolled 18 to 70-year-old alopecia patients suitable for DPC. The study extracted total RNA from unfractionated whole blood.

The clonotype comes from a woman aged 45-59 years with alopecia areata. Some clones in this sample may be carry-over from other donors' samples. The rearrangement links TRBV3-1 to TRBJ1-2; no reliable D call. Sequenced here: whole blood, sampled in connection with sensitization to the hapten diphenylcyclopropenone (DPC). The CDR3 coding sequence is TGTGCCAGCAGCCAAGGGAGGTATGGTGGCTACACCTTC. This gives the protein CASSQGRYGGYTF.